This TCR beta chain was captured in a study of shared clonotypes between healthy human individuals. Study-level background: A donor's plate count was three for CD4 naive and three for CD4 memory; CD8 naive had two and CD8 memory one. Study outcomes and limitations: Blood alone was sampled, and tissue repertoires likely differ.

Concerning this clone: The target antigen is unknown.

Terminally differentiated effector memory CD45RA+ cells were left out of the naive CD8 fraction, which was CD45RO-negative and positively selected for CCR7. The repertoire was sequenced with immunoSEQ multiplex PCR; TCRdb's copy has only in-frame clones and lacks some. The table has some 2.1 million clones, about 94% seen once. The sequenced material came from naive CD8+ T cells from PBMCs. The receptor was derived from a man younger than 35 in good health. Some clones in this sample may be carry-over from other donors' samples.

For the CDR3, the DNA is TGTGCCAGTGGGACAGGGAGGGACACCGGGGAGCTGTTTTTT. Translating it yields CASGTGRDTGELFF. This sequence joins TRBV27 and TRBJ2-2; 9 nucleotides agree with TRBD1. Germline assignment: CDR1 MNHEY and CDR2 SMNVEV (reference sequence). The CDR3 contains 14 residues. J lost 3 bases, V lost 9 bases, and 5 bases had no gene match.